This T cell receptor beta chain originates from a study of shared clonotypes between healthy human individuals (dated by TCRdb to about 2020). With regard to the full study: A couple of women and three men aged 18 to 49 years were included in the cohort. Per donor, three plates each were used for CD4 naive and CD4 memory, two for CD8 naive, and one for CD8 memory. Between about 0.85 and 9.5 billion PBMCs per donor were obtained by leukapheresis. To estimate repertoire size and how much clonotypes are shared between individuals, the study performed deep sequencing of blood TCR repertoires from a handful of healthy adults. Different laboratories and diverse techniques were used to prepare libraries and sequence TCR repertoires, to increase sequencing depth and limit assay-specific biases.

CD8 naive samples were obtained by positive selection for CCR7 among CD45RO-negative cells, yielding a CD45RA+CCR7+ population from which TemRA cells were excluded. Healthy HIV-negative adults with no recently reported acute infections or vaccinations were included as donors. All donors were Caucasian adults living in Nashville, Tennessee, USA. Blood was collected by leukapheresis, and PBMCs were isolated by Ficoll-Histopaque density gradient centrifugation and then cryopreserved in liquid nitrogen vapor phase. Analytical flow cytometry was used to check the purity and quantity of each magnetically sorted T cell population. From each sorted fraction, genomic DNA was isolated and quantified by UV absorbance on a Nanodrop 2000c. A word on this clone: There is no known antigen for this receptor. Base quality data are lacking; no much larger clone is found one base away.

The junction shows trimming of 5 bases on V and 8 bases on J, and the gene matches do not reach 13 bases of it. Reading from cysteine to phenylalanine, the CDR3 counts 16 amino acids. The kept DNA is CDR3 alone, 48 bases in frame from the first base. From a lookup of the germline V gene (reference sequence), CDR1 and CDR2 are SEHNR and FQNEAQ. What the study reported, not specific to this receptor: Incomplete sequencing was indicated by rarefaction of sorted-subset datasets, despite the large sequencing depth. Naive subsets generally had larger estimated clonotype richness than memory subsets. The genetic and exposure-history diversity represented was limited by the small number of donors. When several donors were compared, the shared fraction of clonotypes was about 5% for naive CD4, roughly 3.4% for naive CD8, more than 2% for memory CD4, and 0.3% to 0.5% for memory CD8. Sampling was restricted to blood, and TCR repertoires in tissue are likely to differ from TCR repertoires in blood. Compared with non-shared clonotypes, the clonotypes found in all four sorted-subset donors had higher generation probabilities. Pairwise subsampling indicated that sequencing depth was expected to affect the degree of clonotype sharing among donors.

Using the deep immunoSEQ assay, TCR CDR3 regions were amplified from genomic DNA by multiplex PCR. Extracted genomic DNA from each cell subset was distributed evenly across all wells of several immunoSEQ 96-well plates, and each plate was treated as a replicate. Each replicate PCR for sorted subsets received roughly 0.2 ug genomic DNA, equal to tens of thousands of T cell genomes. Purified libraries were quantified with a Qubit 3.0 fluorometer, sized on a Bioanalyzer 2100, and re-quantified with the KAPA Library Quantification kit. A separate single-read 150-cycle Illumina NextSeq 550 flow cell was used to sequence each immunoSEQ 96-well plate. In the authors' own workflow: Because the immunoSEQ output included only junctional sequences and no quality scores, the filtering could not be the same as the filtering used for full-length reads. Sequences were annotated with PyIR, a Python wrapper for IgBLAST v1.9, using IMGT germline references to assign V/J genes and CDR3. Reads with weak V/J assignments (E-value above 1e-6), missing CDR3, stop codons, out-of-frame junctions, or ambiguous translated residues were removed. V3J clonotypes were defined by identical inferred V gene, J gene, and CDR3 amino acid sequence. Percentage overlap between repertoires was computed as shared unique clonotypes divided by the size of the smaller repertoire. Three approaches were used to assess repertoire richness: RTK rarefaction, the Chao1 estimator, and Recon v2.1 estimates of unobserved clonotypes. OLGA was used to compute generation probabilities for all TCRbeta clonotypes that the gDNA method yielded from a few donors. Not all clones reach the TCRdb copy of this immuneACCESS table, which keeps in-frame sequences only. Checked studies attribute under half of the gap to unresolved V genes and leave the rest unexplained. The DNA was the basis for D and trimming; V, J and clone size are from that table. This sample holds around 2.1 million clones; about 93% were observed only once. Approximately 1.7% of the sample is in the top ten clones.

Recombination joined TRBV7-9 with TRBJ1-4, with 8 bases in between that match TRBD1. Sequenced: naive CD8+ T cells from PBMCs. The meaning of the sample's cell subset or site label: CD45RA+CCR7+. The sequence derives from a young man in good health. Some clones in this sample may be carry-over from other donors' samples. The sequence in DNA is TGTGCCAGCAGCCTACCATCGGACAGGGCGGAAGAAAAACTGTTTTTT. This encodes CASSLPSDRAEEKLFF.